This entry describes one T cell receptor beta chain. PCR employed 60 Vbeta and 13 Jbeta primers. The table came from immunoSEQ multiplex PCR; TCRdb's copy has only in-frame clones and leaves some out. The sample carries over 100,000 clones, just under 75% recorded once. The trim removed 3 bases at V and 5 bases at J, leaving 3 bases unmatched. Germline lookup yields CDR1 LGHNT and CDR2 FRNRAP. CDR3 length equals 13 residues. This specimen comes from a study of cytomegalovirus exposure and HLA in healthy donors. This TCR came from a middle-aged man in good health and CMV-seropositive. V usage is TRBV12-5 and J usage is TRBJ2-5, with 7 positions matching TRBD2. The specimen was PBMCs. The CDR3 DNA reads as TGTGCTAGTGGTTTAGCGGGATCGGAGACCCAGTACTTC. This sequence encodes CASGLAGSETQYF.